Each of the 20 T cell receptor beta chains below was sequenced from the same sample in a study of blood T cells in healthy people across ages. A second PCR, run for about 7 to 11 cycles, used a sample-barcoded 5' primer plus a J-beta primer mix. TCRdb re-analysed the 5' RACE reads in MiXCR, keeping a single row per CDR3 protein. The sample lists some 1,800,000 distinct CDR3 sequences, around 42% occurring once. The sample taken for sequencing was blood. The origin of the receptors is a human donor in good health.

The rearrangement links TRBV29-1 to TRBJ2-5; no clear D gene. V was cut by 7 bases and J by 2 bases, with 17 bases left in between. The germline V gene encodes CDR1 SQVTM and CDR2 ANQGSEA. This CDR3 contains 14 residues. CDR3 coding DNA: TGCAGCGGACTCCTTACGCGGTCTCAAGAGACCCAGTACTTC. Its translation: CSGLLTRSQETQYF.

With regard to this clonotype: The germline gene is not matched at one end of the junction; a read error may be the cause. The chain recombines TRBV4-2 with TRBJ2-6, with D perhaps TRBD2 (5 bases). The CDR3 extends over 16 amino acids. Per germline, CDR1 LGHNA and CDR2 YNFKEQ. For the CDR3, the DNA is TGTGCCAGCGGCCAAGGAGGTAGCTCTGGGGCCAACGTCCTGACTTTC. Translated: CASGQGGSSGANVLTF.

This chain connects TRBV7-3 to TRBJ1-1; 8 bases agree with TRBD1. The CDR3 runs to 15 residues. Germline V CDR1 and CDR2: SGHTA, FQGTGA. After removal of 5 bases from V and 3 bases from J, the junction contained 8 bases not matched to a gene. The CDR3 region is CASSKNRGVDTEAFF. CDR3 nucleotides: TGTGCCAGCAGCAAAAACAGGGGGGTAGACACTGAAGCTTTCTTT.

This clonotype was found many times. The chain recombines TRBV12-3 or TRBV12-4 with TRBJ2-7; a weak D match, TRBD1 (6 bases). V was cut by 0 bases and J by 2 bases, with 11 bases left in between. The length of the CDR3 is 15 residues. The CDR3 protein is CASSLAHRDPYEQYF. DNA for the CDR3: TGTGCCAGCAGTTTAGCGCACAGGGACCCCTACGAGCAGTACTTC.

The chain has TRBV5-1 and TRBJ2-1; 9 bases fit TRBD2. Unmatched junction bases numbered 9, after V lost 0 bases and J lost 8 bases. The germline V gene encodes CDR1 SGHRS and CDR2 YFSETQ. The CDR3 spans 16 residues. This CDR3 is CASSLDGGGARDEQFF. The CDR3 DNA reads as TGCGCCAGCAGCTTGGATGGCGGGGGGGCCCGCGATGAGCAGTTCTTC.

This CDR3 is CASSGGILRGQYF. CDR3 DNA: TGTGCCAGCTCCGGAGGGATCTTACGAGGGCAGTACTTC. The chain recombines TRBV11-1 with TRBJ2-7; a weak D match, TRBD2 (6 bases). CDR3 size: 13 residues. Germline V CDR1 and CDR2: SGHAT, FQDESV (reference sequence). Trimming shortened V by 8 bases and J by 9 bases, and 20 bases separated the two germline ends.

This clonotype was detected a few times. This sequence joins TRBV4-3 and TRBJ2-1; D is possibly TRBD2 (7 bases). V lost 0 bases and J lost 4, with 16 bases in between. The CDR3 has 17 residues. The germline gives CDR1 LGHNA, CDR2 YSLEER. The CDR3, as DNA: TGCGCCAGCAGCCAAGATCTAACGGGGGGCTCTTACAATGAGCAGTTCTTC. Residues: CASSQDLTGGSYNEQFF.

This clonotype was detected a few times. The junction departs from germline at one end; a sequencing error may be responsible. V gene TRBV7-7 combines with J gene TRBJ2-3; 9 nucleotides agree with TRBD2. The CDR3 consists of 15 residues. Germline values: CDR1 SSHAT, CDR2 FNYEAQ (reference sequence). CDR3 nucleotide sequence: TGTGCTAGCAGCTTAGATCGCGGGGGGGCGGATACGCAGTATTTT. Encoded protein: CASSLDRGGADTQYF. The full variable domain, its missing parts supplied by reference TRBV7-7 and TRBJ2-3, is GAGVSQSPRYKVTKRGQDVTLRCDPISSHATLYWYQQALGQGPEFLTYFNYEAQPDKSGLPSDRFSAERPEGSISTLTIQRTEQRDSAMYRCASSLDRGGADTQYFGPGTRLTVL.

Only a few counts were recorded for this clonotype. This sequence joins TRBV4-1 and TRBJ1-2, with D perhaps matching TRBD1 (6 bases). Germline lookup yields CDR1 MGHRA and CDR2 YSYEKL. V was trimmed by 6 bases and J by 4 bases, leaving 15 bases between them. The CDR3 consists of 14 residues. The CDR3 is CASSTQGRLYGYTF. In nucleotides, the CDR3 is TGCGCCAGCAGTACACAGGGACGCCTCTATGGCTACACCTTC.

The rearrangement uses TRBV27 and TRBJ2-1; 9 bases agree with TRBD2. From germline, CDR1 is MNHEY and CDR2 SMNVEV (reference sequence). J gave up 8 bases and V 5 bases, and 7 bases lay outside the gene matches. CDR3 length equals 14 residues. CDR3 nucleotides: TGTGCCAGCAGTCCTGGGACTAGCATACATGAGCAGTTCTTC. This translates into CASSPGTSIHEQFF.

The chain couples TRBV21-1 to TRBJ2-5; TRBD2, the table's D call, lacks a check against the DNA. TRBV21-1 is a documented pseudogene. The CDR3 is 18 residues long. CDR3 coding DNA: TGTGCCAGCAGCCCCCCGACTAGCGGGGGATGGGGGGAAGAGACCCAGTACTTC. This sequence encodes CASSPPTSGGWGEETQYF.

J is TRBJ2-6 and V is TRBV6-2 or TRBV6-3, with a tentative D call TRBD1 (6 bases). Germline CDR1 is MNHEY and CDR2 is SVGEGT. The CDR3 is 17 amino acids. The ends were cut back, 6 bases at V and 4 bases at J, with 19 bases in the middle. In DNA, the CDR3 is TGTGCCAGCAGAAAAGAGACAGGAGTCTGGGGGGCCAACGTCCTGACTTTC. It translates to CASRKETGVWGANVLTF.

This clonotype was seen many times. The gene calls are TRBV12-3 or TRBV12-4 and TRBJ1-5, with D unresolved. V was pared by 6 bases and J by 5 bases, with 11 bases between. This CDR3 spans 13 amino acids. The CDR3 loop reads CASSLLRDQPQHF. The CDR3 DNA follows: TGTGCCAGCAGCCTCCTTAGGGATCAGCCCCAGCATTTT.

DNA for the CDR3: TGTGCCAGCAGCTTTCAGCGGGGTACCTACAATGAGCAGTTCTTC. It encodes CASSFQRGTYNEQFF. This rearrangement joins TRBV7-3 to TRBJ2-1, with 7 bases matching TRBD2. Per germline, CDR1 SGHTA and CDR2 FQGTGA. V shed 3 bases, J shed 2 bases, and the junction held 4 bases outside the gene matches. CDR3 length: 15 amino acids.

The chain has TRBV29-1 and TRBJ2-3; D possibly uses TRBD1 or TRBD2 (5 bases each). The length of the CDR3 is 12 residues. Germline V lookup: CDR1 SQVTM, CDR2 ANQGSEA. Between the trimmed V and J ends, which lost 2 bases and 4 bases, there was a span of 7 bases. CDR3 bases: TGCAGCGTTGAACAGGGAGCAGATACGCAGTATTTT. It translates to CSVEQGADTQYF.

Turning to this clonotype: The germline gene is not matched at one end of the junction; a read error may be the cause. V is TRBV4-3 and J is TRBJ2-5; TRBD1 matches at 10 bases. CDR3 length: 15 amino acids. CDR1 LGHNA and CDR2 YSLEER come from the germline V gene. In DNA form, the CDR3 reads TGCGCCAACAGCCAAGACGCAGGACAGGGGGGTGAGCAGTACTTC. Translating it yields CANSQDAGQGGEQYF.

Details on this clonotype: This may come from a read error, since a much larger clone is one base off. Lacking the conserved final phenylalanine or tryptophan, this CDR3 likely reflects a read error. The chain joins TRBV6-5 to TRBJ2-5; weak D call: TRBD1 (6 bases). This CDR3 is built from 15 residues. The germline gives CDR1 MNHEY, CDR2 SVGAGI. The V and J ends lost 0 bases and 5 bases respectively, with 13 bases between them. The CDR3 sequence is CASSYSAGVGETQYV. DNA for the CDR3: TGTGCCAGCAGTTACTCCGCAGGGGTAGGGGAGACCCAGTACGTC.

V gene TRBV7-2 combines with J gene TRBJ1-6; 7 bases map to TRBD1. V dropped 4 bases and J dropped 7; count of bases not matched to a gene: 10. The germline CDR1 and CDR2 sequences are SGHTA and FQGNSA. This CDR3 spans 16 amino acids. The CDR3 nucleotides are TGTGCCAGCAGCTCACCCCCGGGACAGAGAAATTCACCCCTCCACTTT. Translating it yields CASSSPPGQRNSPLHF.

The J gene is TRBJ2-6, the V gene TRBV10-3; the match to TRBD1 covers 7 bases. CDR3 length equals 18 residues. Germline loops: CDR1 ENHRY, CDR2 SYGVKD. The trim removed 10 bases at V and 3 bases at J, leaving 18 bases unmatched. The CDR3 region has the DNA TGTGCCACCACCGAGCGGCGGACAGGTTTATATGGGGCCAACGTCCTGACTTTC. Translated: CATTERRTGLYGANVLTF.

This clonotype has just a few counts. V gene TRBV7-3 combines with J gene TRBJ2-7, with 8 nucleotides matching TRBD1. Germline values: CDR1 SGHTA, CDR2 FQGTGA. The junction had 12 bases not matched to a gene; V was cut back by 5 bases and J by 6 bases. The CDR3 totals 15 residues. The CDR3 protein is CASSPSGGSAGEQYF. DNA for the CDR3: TGTGCCAGCAGCCCCTCAGGGGGCTCCGCCGGCGAGCAGTACTTC. Full variable domain (rest looked up from reference TRBV7-3 and TRBJ2-7): GAGVSQTPSNKVTEKGKYVELRCDPISGHTALYWYRQSLGQGPEFLIYFQGTGAADDSGLPNDRFFAVRPEGSVSTLKIQRTERGDSAVYLCASSPSGGSAGEQYFGPGTRLTVT.